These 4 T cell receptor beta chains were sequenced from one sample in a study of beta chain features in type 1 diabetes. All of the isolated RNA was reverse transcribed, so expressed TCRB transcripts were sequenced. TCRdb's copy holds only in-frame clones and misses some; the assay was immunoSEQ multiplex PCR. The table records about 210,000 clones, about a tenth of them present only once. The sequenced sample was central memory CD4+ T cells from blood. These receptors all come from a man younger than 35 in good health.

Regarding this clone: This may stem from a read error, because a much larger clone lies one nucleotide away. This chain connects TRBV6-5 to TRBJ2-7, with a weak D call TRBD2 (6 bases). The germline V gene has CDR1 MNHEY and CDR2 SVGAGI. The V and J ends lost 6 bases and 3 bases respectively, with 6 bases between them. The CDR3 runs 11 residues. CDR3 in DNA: TGTGCCAGCAGGGACTACTACGAGCAGTACTTC. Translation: CASRDYYEQYF.

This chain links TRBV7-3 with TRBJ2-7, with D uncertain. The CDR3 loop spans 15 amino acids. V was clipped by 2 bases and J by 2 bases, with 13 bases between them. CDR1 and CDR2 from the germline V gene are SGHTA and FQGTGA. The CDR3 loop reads CASSLSAGGAYEQYF. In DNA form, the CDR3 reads TGTGCCAGCAGCTTATCCGCTGGCGGTGCCTACGAGCAGTACTTC.

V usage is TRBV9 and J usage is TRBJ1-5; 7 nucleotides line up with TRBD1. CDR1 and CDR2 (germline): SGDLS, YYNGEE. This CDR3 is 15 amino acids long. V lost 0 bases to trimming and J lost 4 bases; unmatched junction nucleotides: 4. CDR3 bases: TGTGCCAGCAGCGTAGGACAGGGCGATAATCAGCCCCAGCATTTT. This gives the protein CASSVGQGDNQPQHF.

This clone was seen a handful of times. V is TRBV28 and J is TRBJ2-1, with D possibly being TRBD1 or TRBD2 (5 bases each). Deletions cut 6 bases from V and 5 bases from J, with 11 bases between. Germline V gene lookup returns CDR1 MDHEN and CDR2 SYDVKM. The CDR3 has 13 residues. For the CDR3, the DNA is TGTGCCAGCAGACCGGGACCGAACAATGAGCAGTTCTTC. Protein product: CASRPGPNNEQFF. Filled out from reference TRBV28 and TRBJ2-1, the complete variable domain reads DVKVTQSSRYLVKRTGEKVFLECVQDMDHENMFWYRQDPGLGLRLIYFSYDVKMKEKGDIPEGYSVSREKKERFSLILESASTNQTSMYLCASRPGPNNEQFFGPGTRLTVL.